This TCR beta chain was sequenced during a study of blood T cells in healthy people across ages. The study's findings and limits: In older individuals, TCR beta diversity per million T cells was lower, falling roughly linearly with age. Unsorted PBMCs prevented conclusive naive versus antigen-experienced comparison.

This clonotype was counted only a few times. Its antigen is undetermined. One base away lies a much larger clone, so this may be a sequencing read error. V was cut by 3 bases and J by 13 bases, with 21 bases left in between. The CDR3 totals 15 residues. The germline V gene has CDR1 KGHDR and CDR2 SFDVKD. Together with a sample-barcoded 5' primer, a J-beta primer mix was included in a second PCR lasting about 6 to 11 cycles. Every cDNA was tagged by a template-switch adaptor with 12 random nucleotides. TCRdb reprocessed the 5' RACE reads with MiXCR, giving one entry per CDR3 protein. The top ten hold 15% to 20% of the sample, which has 850,000 to 950,000 distinct CDR3 sequences, 29% seen once.

The rearrangement joins TRBV24-1 to TRBJ2-1, with TRBD1 as a possible D gene (5 bases). The material sequenced was blood. This TCR was recovered from a woman of 80 years or more in good health. The CDR3 sequence is CATSDPKTVQETQFF. In nucleotides, the CDR3 is TGTGCCACCAGTGATCCGAAGACAGTACAAGAGACCCAGTTCTTC.